The 10 T cell receptor beta chains below all came from one sample that was sequenced in a study of long-term antiretroviral therapy in people with HIV. The immunoSEQ assay was v3.0, run at survey level. Some clones are missing from TCRdb's copy, which holds only in-frame ones; the method was immunoSEQ multiplex PCR. The sample yields about 19,000 clones, 87% seen once. The specimen was unsorted PBMCs, collected 2.1 years after starting antiretroviral therapy. These receptors were collected from a man younger than 35 with HIV.

This chain connects TRBV28 to TRBJ2-6; TRBD2 is a possible D gene (5 bases). The germline V gene encodes CDR1 MDHEN and CDR2 SYDVKM. This CDR3 has 23 residues. V was cut by 2 bases and J by 0 bases, with 29 bases left in between. The CDR3 nucleotides are TGTGCCAGCAGTTTAAGTCTGGAGATTCTCGGCGGGCCTCCCCTCTCTGGGGCCAACGTCCTGACTTTC. Protein product: CASSLSLEILGGPPLSGANVLTF.

V usage is TRBV21-1 and J usage is TRBJ1-5; no check of the table's D call, TRBD1, against the DNA was made. TRBV21-1 is flagged as a pseudogene. This CDR3 spans 14 amino acids. The CDR3 DNA sequence: TGTGCCAGCGGGGGACAGGGACGTAATCAGCCCCAGCATTTT. Its translation is CASGGQGRNQPQHF.

The genes are TRBV10-3 and TRBJ2-7; possible D gene TRBD1, 6 bases. Germline CDR1 ENHRY, CDR2 SYGVKD. This CDR3 contains 14 residues. V lost 10 bases to trimming and J lost 6 bases, with 22 bases between them. Here the CDR3 reads CATSSGTIDSEQYF. CDR3 nucleotides: TGTGCCACTTCCTCCGGGACAATAGACTCCGAGCAGTACTTC.

The chain employs TRBV11-2 and TRBJ1-2, with D maybe TRBD1 (6 bases). Trimming took off 4 bases at V and 2 bases at J, with 20 bases between the two ends. CDR3 size: 17 residues. CDR1 and CDR2 (germline): SGHAT, FQNNGV. The CDR3 nucleotides read TGTGCCAGCAGCTGGTACGCCGGGGGCGATATAAACTATGGCTACACCTTC. Its translation: CASSWYAGGDINYGYTF.

The V gene is TRBV4-3, the J gene TRBJ1-5; D is unresolved. The length of the CDR3 is 15 residues. From germline, CDR1 is LGHNA and CDR2 YSLEER. The V gene lost 2 bases and the J gene lost 0 bases, with 8 bases spanning the gap. The CDR3 DNA is TGCGCCAGCAGCCAACGACCTTATAGCAATCAGCCCCAGCATTTT. It codes for CASSQRPYSNQPQHF.

This chain connects TRBV5-6 to TRBJ2-7; D perhaps matches TRBD1 (5 bases). The CDR3 contains 14 residues. Germline assignment: CDR1 SGHDT and CDR2 YYEEEE. V was trimmed by 4 bases and J by 0 bases, leaving 11 bases between them. The CDR3 region is CASSTYRSSYEQYF. The CDR3 coding sequence is TGTGCCAGCAGCACCTACAGGAGCTCCTACGAGCAGTACTTC. Combining the CDR3 with reference TRBV5-6 and TRBJ2-7 gives the whole variable domain DAGVTQSPTHLIKTRGQQVTLRCSPKSGHDTVSWYQQALGQGPQFIFQYYEEEERQRGNFPDRFSGHQFPNYSSELNVNALLLGDSALYLCASSTYRSSYEQYFGPGTRLTVT.

This clone was counted a single time. This chain uses TRBV5-1 with TRBJ1-1, with D perhaps TRBD1 (6 bases). The germline CDR1 and CDR2 sequences are SGHRS and YFSETQ. The CDR3 runs 13 residues. The V and J ends lost 2 bases and 5 bases respectively, with 10 bases between them. Here the CDR3 DNA reads TGCGCCAGCAGCTTTACACAGGGAACTGAAGCTTTCTTT. It specifies CASSFTQGTEAFF.

The V call is TRBV13, the J call TRBJ1-1; D gene uncertain. The V gene's germline CDR1 is PRHDT and CDR2 FYEKMQ (reference sequence). The CDR3 is 12 residues long. Trimming shortened V by 1 base and J by 8 bases, and 8 bases separated the two germline ends. The CDR3, as DNA: TGTGCCAGCAGCTTAGTCAGCAGAGAAGCTTTCTTT. Its protein product is CASSLVSREAFF.

The chain combines TRBV13 with TRBJ2-7; 8 nucleotides match TRBD1. CDR3 length: 16 amino acids. Trimming at V came to 5 bases and at J to 2 bases, leaving 11 bases not matched to a gene. The germline V gene has CDR1 PRHDT and CDR2 FYEKMQ (reference sequence). CDR3 nucleotide sequence: TGTGCCAGCAGCCTAAACAGGGGGGCTGCCCCCTACGAGCAGTACTTC. It is translated as CASSLNRGAAPYEQYF.

The rearrangement uses TRBV11-3 and TRBJ2-7; no definite D call. The CDR3 covers 13 residues. The V end lost 2 bases, the J end lost 3 bases, and 8 bases lay between the germline ends. Germline values: CDR1 SGHNT, CDR2 YENEEA. The CDR3 nucleotides are TGTGCCAGCAGCTTACGTTCTAGCTACGAGCAGTACTTC. Amino acid sequence: CASSLRSSYEQYF.